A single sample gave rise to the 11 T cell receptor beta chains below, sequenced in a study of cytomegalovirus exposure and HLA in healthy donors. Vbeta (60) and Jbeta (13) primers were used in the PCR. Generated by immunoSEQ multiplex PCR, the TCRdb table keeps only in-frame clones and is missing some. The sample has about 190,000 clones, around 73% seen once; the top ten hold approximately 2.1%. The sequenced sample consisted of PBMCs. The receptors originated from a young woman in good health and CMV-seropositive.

The CDR3 region has the DNA TGTGCCAGCAGTCCGACAGGGTGGGTGGAAGCTTTCTTT. Residues: CASSPTGWVEAFF. This chain links TRBV2 with TRBJ1-1; 7 bases fit TRBD1. CDR1 and CDR2 (germline): SNHLY, FYNNEI. The J segment lost 8 bases and the V segment lost 5 bases, leaving 8 bases of the junction unmatched. This CDR3 has 13 residues.

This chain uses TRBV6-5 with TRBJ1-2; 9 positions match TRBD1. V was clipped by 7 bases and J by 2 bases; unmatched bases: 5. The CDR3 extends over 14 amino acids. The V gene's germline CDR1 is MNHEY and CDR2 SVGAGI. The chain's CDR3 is CASTGTGPNYGYTF. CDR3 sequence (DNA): TGTGCCAGCACCGGGACAGGGCCCAACTATGGCTACACCTTC.

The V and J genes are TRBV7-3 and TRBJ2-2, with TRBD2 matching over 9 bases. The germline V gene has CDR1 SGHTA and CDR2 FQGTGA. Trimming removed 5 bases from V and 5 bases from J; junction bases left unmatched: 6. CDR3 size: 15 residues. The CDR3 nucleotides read TGTGCCAGCAGCCCCGGACTAGCGCAGACCGGGGAGCTGTTTTTT. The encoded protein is CASSPGLAQTGELFF.

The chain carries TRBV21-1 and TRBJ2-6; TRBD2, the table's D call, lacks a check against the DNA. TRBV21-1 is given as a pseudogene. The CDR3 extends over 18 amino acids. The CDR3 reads CASSKGLVRLRGANVLTF. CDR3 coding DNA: TGTGCCAGCAGCAAAGGCTTGGTGAGGTTAAGAGGGGCCAACGTCCTGACTTTC.

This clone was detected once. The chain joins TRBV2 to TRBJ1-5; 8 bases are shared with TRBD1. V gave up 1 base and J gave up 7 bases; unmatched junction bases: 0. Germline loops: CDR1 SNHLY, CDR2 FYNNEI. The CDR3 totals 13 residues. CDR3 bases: TGTGCCAGCAGTGAAGGACAGGGGCAGCCCCAGCATTTT. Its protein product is CASSEGQGQPQHF.

The CDR3 sequence is CASSQVRGGSYNSPLHF. CDR3 nucleotides: TGCGCCAGCAGCCAAGTAAGAGGGGGTTCCTATAATTCACCCCTCCACTTT. The V call is TRBV4-3, the J call TRBJ1-6; a possible D gene is TRBD1 (6 bases). The CDR3 spans 17 residues. Looked up from germline, CDR1 is LGHNA and CDR2 is YSLEER. V was clipped by 1 base and J by 1 base, with 11 bases between them.

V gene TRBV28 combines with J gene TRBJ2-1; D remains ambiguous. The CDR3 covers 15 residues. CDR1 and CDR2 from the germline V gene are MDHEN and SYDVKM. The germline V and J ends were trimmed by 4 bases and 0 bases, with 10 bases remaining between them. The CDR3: CASSYGGSSYNEQFF. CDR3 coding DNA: TGTGCCAGCAGTTACGGCGGTAGCTCCTACAATGAGCAGTTCTTC. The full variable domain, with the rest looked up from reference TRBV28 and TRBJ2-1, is DVKVTQSSRYLVKRTGEKVFLECVQDMDHENMFWYRQDPGLGLRLIYFSYDVKMKEKGDIPEGYSVSREKKERFSLILESASTNQTSMYLCASSYGGSSYNEQFFGPGTRLTVL.

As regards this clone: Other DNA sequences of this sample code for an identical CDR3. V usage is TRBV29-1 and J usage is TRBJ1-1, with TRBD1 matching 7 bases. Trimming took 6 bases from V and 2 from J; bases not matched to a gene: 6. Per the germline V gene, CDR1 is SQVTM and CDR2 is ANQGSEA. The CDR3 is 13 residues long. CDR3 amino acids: CSVDRVGNTEAFF. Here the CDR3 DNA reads TGCAGCGTCGACAGGGTGGGAAACACTGAAGCTTTCTTT.

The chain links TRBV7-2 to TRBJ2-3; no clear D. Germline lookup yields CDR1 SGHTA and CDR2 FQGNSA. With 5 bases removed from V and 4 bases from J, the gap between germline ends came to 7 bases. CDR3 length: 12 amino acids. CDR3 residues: CASSLLSDTQYF. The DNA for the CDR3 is TGTGCCAGCAGCCTACTTTCAGATACGCAGTATTTT.

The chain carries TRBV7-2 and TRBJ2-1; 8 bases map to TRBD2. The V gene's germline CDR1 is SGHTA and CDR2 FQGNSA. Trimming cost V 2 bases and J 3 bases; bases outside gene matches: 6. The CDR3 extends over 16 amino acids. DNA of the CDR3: TGTGCCAGCAGCTTAAGTCGCGGGAGGCTCTACAATGAGCAGTTCTTC. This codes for CASSLSRGRLYNEQFF. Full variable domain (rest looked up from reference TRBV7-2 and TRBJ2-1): GAGVSQSPSNKVTEKGKDVELRCDPISGHTALYWYRQSLGQGLEFLIYFQGNSAPDKSGLPSDRFSAERTGGSVSTLTIQRTQQEDSAVYLCASSLSRGRLYNEQFFGPGTRLTVL.

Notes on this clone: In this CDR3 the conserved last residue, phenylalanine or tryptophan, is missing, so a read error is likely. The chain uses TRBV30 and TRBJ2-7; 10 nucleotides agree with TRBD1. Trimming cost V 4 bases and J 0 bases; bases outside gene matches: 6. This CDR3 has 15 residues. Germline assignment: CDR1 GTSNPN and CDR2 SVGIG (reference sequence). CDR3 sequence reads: CAWNKGQGNSYEQYL. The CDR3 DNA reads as TGTGCCTGGAATAAGGGACAGGGGAACTCCTACGAGCAGTACCTC.